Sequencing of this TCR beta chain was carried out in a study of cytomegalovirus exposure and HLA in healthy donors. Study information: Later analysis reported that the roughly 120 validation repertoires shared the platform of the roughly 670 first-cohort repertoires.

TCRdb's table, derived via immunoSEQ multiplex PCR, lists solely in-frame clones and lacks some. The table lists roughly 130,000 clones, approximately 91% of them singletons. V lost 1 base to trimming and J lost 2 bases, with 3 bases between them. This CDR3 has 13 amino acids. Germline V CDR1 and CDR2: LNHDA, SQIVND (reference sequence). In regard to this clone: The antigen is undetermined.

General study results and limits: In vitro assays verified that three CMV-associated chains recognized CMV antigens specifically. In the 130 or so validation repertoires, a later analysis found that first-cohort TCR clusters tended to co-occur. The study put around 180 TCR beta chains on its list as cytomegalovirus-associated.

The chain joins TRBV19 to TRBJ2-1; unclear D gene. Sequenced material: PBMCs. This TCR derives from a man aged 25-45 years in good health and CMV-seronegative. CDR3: CASSIGAYNEQFF. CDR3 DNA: TGTGCCAGTAGTATAGGAGCCTACAATGAGCAGTTCTTC.